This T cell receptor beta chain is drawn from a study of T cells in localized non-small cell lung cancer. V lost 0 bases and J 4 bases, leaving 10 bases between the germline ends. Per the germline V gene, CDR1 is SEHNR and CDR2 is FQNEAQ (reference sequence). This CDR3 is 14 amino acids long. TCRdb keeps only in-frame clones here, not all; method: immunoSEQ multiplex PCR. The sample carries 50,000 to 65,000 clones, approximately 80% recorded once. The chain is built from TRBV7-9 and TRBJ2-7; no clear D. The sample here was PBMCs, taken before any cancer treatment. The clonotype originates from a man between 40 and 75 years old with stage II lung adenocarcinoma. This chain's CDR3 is CASSLAVLKYEQYF. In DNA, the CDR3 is TGTGCCAGCAGCTTAGCAGTTCTGAAATACGAGCAGTACTTC.